The entry that follows covers one TCR beta chain sequence. Its target is not known. Libraries were prepared by immunoSEQ multiplex PCR; TCRdb keeps only in-frame clonotypes and omits some of them. The data contain 6,000 or so clones, approximately 24% of them singletons. The V and J ends lost 4 bases and 4 bases, in that order; junction bases with no gene match: 4. The germline V gene has CDR1 LNHDA and CDR2 SQIVND (reference sequence). The CDR3 length is 14 residues. This record belongs to a study of T cells in localized non-small cell lung cancer. The study's findings and limits: A median of about 50 clones ranked among the top 100 in tumor appeared in adjacent lung.

The chain recombines TRBV19 with TRBJ1-2; 9 nucleotides match TRBD1. The sequenced sample was lung tumor tissue, obtained before any cancer treatment. The sequence derives from a female donor older than 55 with stage I lung adenocarcinoma. CDR3 amino acids: CASSNRQGGYGYTF. CDR3 sequence (DNA): TGTGCCAGTAGTAACCGACAGGGGGGCTATGGCTACACCTTC.